The table lists the clone carrying this T cell receptor beta chain with many counts. Its cognate antigen is unknown. One entry per CDR3 protein results from TCRdb running MiXCR on the 5' RACE reads. In the table there are 200,000 to 250,000 distinct CDR3 sequences, around 8.8% of which are singletons. The data derive from a study of T-cell memory formation after mild COVID-19. Study at large: Largely, TCR clusters stayed within a single donor. Points from the study as a whole: Clones contracting day 15 to 85 were balanced CD4/CD8; later expanders leaned CD4+.

Sequenced sample: PBMCs or a T cell subset sorted from them (not recorded which). The source is a young man who had mild COVID-19 (a few samples of this study predate the infection). Cell type and time point are not known.

The CDR3: CASSSSGTDTQYF. CDR3 DNA: TGTGCCAGCAGCTCATCAGGGACGGATACGCAGTATTTT. The chain joins TRBV7-2 to TRBJ2-3; D possibly uses TRBD1 or TRBD2 (5 bases each). Germline assignment: CDR1 SGHTA and CDR2 FQGNSA. The CDR3 covers 13 residues. V dropped 4 bases and J dropped 6 bases, with 11 bases sitting between them.